A single sample gave rise to the 14 T cell receptor beta chains below, sequenced in a study of blood T cells in healthy people across ages. Alongside a J-beta primer mix, a sample-barcoded 5' primer served in a second PCR lasting about 7 to 12 cycles. TCRdb processed the 5' RACE reads anew with MiXCR; each CDR3 protein has one entry. Here the sample spans hundreds of thousands of distinct CDR3 sequences, 22% being singletons. Sample: blood. The receptors here all came from a man aged 65 to 85 in good health.

V gene TRBV29-1 combines with J gene TRBJ2-5; TRBD1 matches 8 bases. The germline V gene has CDR1 SQVTM and CDR2 ANQGSEA. After removal of 8 bases from V and 0 bases from J, the junction contained 8 bases not matched to a gene. The CDR3 runs to 14 residues. The CDR3 spells CSSIGDRHQETQYF. In DNA form, the CDR3 reads TGCAGCTCCATCGGGGACAGGCACCAAGAGACCCAGTACTTC.

Only a few counts were recorded for this clonotype. This chain uses TRBV18 with TRBJ1-4, with D perhaps matching TRBD1 (6 bases). The germline gives CDR1 KGHSH, CDR2 LQKENI. The V and J ends lost 4 bases and 6 bases respectively, with 9 bases between them. The CDR3 has 13 residues. The CDR3 region is CASSRAGDEKLFF. As DNA, the CDR3 is TGTGCCAGCTCACGGGCAGGGGATGAAAAACTGTTTTTT.

This clonotype was observed a few times. V is TRBV10-3 and J is TRBJ2-7, with 7 positions matching TRBD1. CDR3 length: 13 amino acids. Germline assignment: CDR1 ENHRY and CDR2 SYGVKD. The V and J ends lost 2 bases and 7 bases, in that order; junction bases with no gene match: 5. The CDR3 region has the DNA TGTGCCATCAGTGAGCTAAGGGGGCGAGAGCAGTACGTC. Protein sequence: CAISELRGREQYV.

This clonotype appeared a few times. The V call is TRBV6-5, the J call TRBJ1-3; D remains ambiguous. The CDR3 contains 14 residues. V was pared by 0 bases and J by 1 base, with 4 bases between. Germline loops: CDR1 MNHEY, CDR2 SVGAGI. CDR3 coding DNA: TGTGCCAGCAGTTACTCGAGGTCTGGAAACACCATATATTTT. This translates into CASSYSRSGNTIYF.

This clonotype has more than one count but fewer than ten. This chain links TRBV28 with TRBJ1-1; D is uncertain. Trimming stripped 3 bases from V and 1 base from J, with 12 bases between. The CDR3 totals 15 residues. Germline V gene sequence: CDR1 MDHEN, CDR2 SYDVKM. CDR3 in amino acids: CASSFIGWGNTEAFF. In DNA, the CDR3 is TGTGCCAGCAGTTTCATCGGATGGGGGAACACTGAAGCTTTCTTT.

The V and J genes are TRBV19 and TRBJ1-2; tentative D call: TRBD1 (5 bases). Trimming stripped 4 bases from V and 6 bases from J, with 18 bases between. Germline assignment: CDR1 LNHDA and CDR2 SQIVND (reference sequence). The CDR3 is 15 amino acids. CDR3 bases: TGTGCCAGTAGTAGCCAGGGTCGTGAAGGACATGGCTACACCTTC. It specifies CASSSQGREGHGYTF.

This clonotype has only a few counts. The rearrangement links TRBV20-1 to TRBJ1-1; 9 bases agree with TRBD1. V was clipped by 2 bases and J by 5 bases; unmatched bases: 9. Germline CDR1 is DFQATT and CDR2 is SNEGSKA (reference sequence). This CDR3 has 15 residues. The CDR3 DNA reads TGCAGTGCTAGACCGGGAGGGACAGGGAGTACTGAAGCTTTCTTT. It codes for CSARPGGTGSTEAFF.

This sequence joins TRBV6-5 and TRBJ2-5; D may match TRBD1 or TRBD2 (7 bases each). The V end was cut by 5 bases, the J end by 6 bases, with 22 bases between. This CDR3 region has 16 residues. Germline lookup yields CDR1 MNHEY and CDR2 SVGAGI. The CDR3 coding sequence is TGTGCCAGCAGTCAGGGGGAGGGAGGCACGTGGAAGACCCAGTACTTC. It is translated as CASSQGEGGTWKTQYF.

This clonotype was seen a handful of times. In DNA form, the CDR3 reads TGCGCCAGCAGCCGTAATAGCGGGCCTGAATTCGGGGAGCTGTTTTTT. Translating it yields CASSRNSGPEFGELFF. The chain recombines TRBV5-1 with TRBJ2-2; 7 nucleotides line up with TRBD2. V shed 4 bases and J 7 bases; nucleotides not matched to a gene: 13. Germline loops: CDR1 SGHRS, CDR2 YFSETQ. The CDR3 covers 16 residues.

The table lists this clonotype with a few counts. The CDR3 protein is CASSPRRGGPGYTF. In DNA form, the CDR3 reads TGTGCCAGCAGCCCTCGTCGGGGGGGCCCTGGCTACACCTTC. The chain has TRBV7-9 and TRBJ1-2, with a tentative D call TRBD1 (6 bases). This CDR3 has 14 residues. The ends were cut back, 5 bases at V and 7 bases at J, with 17 bases in the middle. Per the germline V gene, CDR1 is SEHNR and CDR2 is FQNEAQ (reference sequence).

This chain uses TRBV10-3 with TRBJ1-2; D is perhaps TRBD1 (6 bases). The ends were cut back, 0 bases at V and 10 bases at J, with 18 bases in the middle. The CDR3 consists of 15 residues. The germline V gene encodes CDR1 ENHRY and CDR2 SYGVKD. The DNA of the CDR3 is TGTGCCATCAGTGAGTCGGCGACCAGGACAGCCGACTACACCTTC. This gives the protein CAISESATRTADYTF.

The genes are TRBV20-1 and TRBJ2-3; 7 bases fit TRBD1. The CDR3 is made up of 13 amino acids. With 3 bases clipped from V and 5 bases from J, the junction kept 5 bases outside the gene matches. The germline V gene encodes CDR1 DFQATT and CDR2 SNEGSKA (reference sequence). The CDR3 sequence is CSASDRVGDTQYF. CDR3 DNA sequence: TGCAGTGCTAGTGACAGGGTAGGAGATACGCAGTATTTT.

This clonotype has more than one count but fewer than ten. The chain couples TRBV12-3 or TRBV12-4 to TRBJ1-3, with unresolved D. The V and J ends lost 7 bases and 3 bases respectively, with 13 bases between them. This CDR3 spans 14 amino acids. In DNA, the CDR3 is TGTGCCAGCACCCTTGCGGGGTTTGGAAACACCATATATTTT. It codes for CASTLAGFGNTIYF.

In regard to this clonotype: The junction shows a germline mismatch at one end, possibly a read error. The rearrangement uses TRBV6-5 and TRBJ2-1; 10 nucleotides line up with TRBD1. CDR1 is MNHEY and CDR2 is SVGAGI in the germline V gene. The CDR3 consists of 17 residues. The CDR3 loop is CASSNSPRTGGYNEQFF. The DNA for the CDR3 is TGTGCCAGCAGTAACTCCCCCAGGACAGGGGGTTACAATGAGCAGTTCTTC.